Described below is a single T cell receptor (beta chain) sequence and its context. Its target is unknown. CDR3 size: 12 residues. Trimming removed 10 bases at V and 4 bases at J, with 13 bases between. CDR1 is SGHDN and CDR2 is FVKESK in the germline V gene. This entry is derived from a study of T cell responses to AZD1222 COVID-19 vaccine. Study observations and caveats: Mostly white British, mostly female donors; authors suggested clonal diversity may be underestimated.

Measured with immunoSEQ multiplex PCR; TCRdb has only the in-frame clones, and not every one. The profile shows 180,000 or so clones, roughly 94% of them singletons. This receptor was obtained from an adult in good health. The source was peripheral blood, collected on day 0 of AZD1222 vaccination. The chain joins TRBV14 to TRBJ1-1; D remains ambiguous. The CDR3 nucleotides read TGTGCCACTCGTTCTCTGGGCACTGAAGCTTTCTTT. Its translation is CATRSLGTEAFF.